The 22 T cell receptor beta chains below all came from one sample that was sequenced in a study of T cell responses to AZD1222 COVID-19 vaccine. Sequencing used immunoSEQ multiplex PCR; TCRdb keeps in-frame clones, though not all of them. The profile shows roughly 100,000 clones, 89% of them singletons. The input for sequencing was peripheral blood, taken 28 days after the second AZD1222 dose. These receptors were collected from an adult who received the AZD1222 COVID-19 vaccine.

This clone was counted once. V gene TRBV7-2 combines with J gene TRBJ2-1, with a tentative D call TRBD2 (5 bases). This CDR3 is 17 amino acids long. Trimming cost V 5 bases and J 9 bases, with 26 bases left between them. Germline assignment: CDR1 SGHTA and CDR2 FQGNSA. The CDR3: CASSQDGLASPSGEQFF. Here the CDR3 DNA reads TGTGCCAGCAGCCAAGATGGCCTAGCTAGCCCCTCGGGTGAGCAGTTCTTC.

The chain is built from TRBV11-2 and TRBJ1-5; the D is unclear. V shed 0 bases and J shed 7 bases, with 10 bases lying between them. This CDR3 contains 14 residues. Per the germline V gene, CDR1 is SGHAT and CDR2 is FQNNGV. The CDR3 coding sequence is TGTGCCAGCAGCTTAGAATCGACGGGACAGCCCCAGCATTTT. Protein sequence: CASSLESTGQPQHF.

This chain joins TRBV7-9 and TRBJ2-3, with D hard to call. The germline gives CDR1 SEHNR, CDR2 FQNEAQ (reference sequence). The V end was cut by 2 bases, the J end by 0 bases, with 3 bases between. This CDR3 region has 13 residues. The CDR3 loop reads CASSLYSTDTQYF. CDR3 sequence (DNA): TGTGCCAGCAGCTTATATAGCACAGATACGCAGTATTTT.

The chain has TRBV28 and TRBJ1-1; TRBD1 might be the D (5 bases). Germline lookup yields CDR1 MDHEN and CDR2 SYDVKM. The CDR3 is 13 amino acids. Trimming removed 5 bases at V and 10 bases at J, with 17 bases between. The CDR3 region is CASSTRGGWIAFF. The CDR3 coding sequence is TGTGCCAGCAGTACTCGGGGGGGATGGATAGCTTTCTTT.

This chain uses TRBV29-1 with TRBJ1-1; D remains unclear. The CDR3 spans 11 residues. Trimming removed 3 bases at V and 6 bases at J, with 8 bases between. Germline V lookup: CDR1 SQVTM, CDR2 ANQGSEA. The CDR3 spells CSVDEAPEAFF. Written as DNA, the CDR3 is TGCAGCGTTGACGAGGCCCCTGAAGCTTTCTTT.

This clone came up once. This chain connects TRBV11-2 to TRBJ2-5; D gene ambiguous. Germline CDR1 reads SGHAT; CDR2 reads FQNNGV. The CDR3 is made up of 13 amino acids. Trimming cost V 5 bases and J 2 bases, with 9 bases left between them. CDR3 region: CASSPRLQETQYF. The CDR3 nucleotides read TGTGCCAGCAGCCCCCGATTACAAGAGACCCAGTACTTC.

This clone has a count of ten or more. This chain connects TRBV11-2 to TRBJ1-6, with a possible D match to TRBD1 (5 bases). V lost 5 bases and J lost 10, with 15 bases in between. CDR1 is SGHAT and CDR2 is FQNNGV in the germline V gene. The CDR3 sequence is 14 residues long. The CDR3 reads CASSARWGESPLHF. The CDR3 DNA reads as TGTGCCAGCAGCGCCCGGTGGGGGGAATCACCCCTCCACTTT.

This clone was seen once. DNA of the CDR3: TGTGCCAGCACCGCCCGGGACAGGGAGTACGAGCAGTACTTC. Protein product: CASTARDREYEQYF. This rearrangement joins TRBV21-1 to TRBJ2-7; the DNA was not used to check the table's D call, TRBD1. TRBV21-1 is a documented pseudogene. The CDR3 covers 14 residues.

This chain joins TRBV7-2 and TRBJ1-5, with TRBD1 as a possible D gene (6 bases). CDR1 is SGHTA, CDR2 FQGNSA, per germline. V shed 0 bases and J shed 5 bases, with 14 bases lying between them. CDR3 size: 16 residues. The CDR3 loop is CASSLATGAPDQPQHF. In nucleotides, the CDR3 is TGTGCCAGCAGCTTAGCGACAGGTGCGCCTGATCAGCCCCAGCATTTT.

The gene calls are TRBV6-5 and TRBJ1-6, with unresolved D. Germline CDR1 and CDR2: MNHEY and SVGAGI. CDR3 length: 16 residues. V was pared by 0 bases and J by 5 bases, with 11 bases between. The CDR3 spells CASSYSVRKDNSPLHF. CDR3 coding DNA: TGTGCCAGCAGTTACTCGGTCAGGAAGGATAATTCACCCCTCCACTTT.

Of note for this clone: Different DNA sequences within this sample yield the same CDR3. The chain employs TRBV6-5 and TRBJ2-6, with D perhaps matching TRBD1 (5 bases). Trimming removed 6 bases from V and 1 base from J, with 10 bases in between. Germline-derived CDR1 and CDR2 are MNHEY and SVGAGI. CDR3 length: 15 amino acids. Here the CDR3 reads CASRPQGSGANVLTF. The CDR3 DNA reads TGTGCCAGCAGACCCCAGGGATCTGGGGCCAACGTCCTGACTTTC.

The V gene is TRBV7-8, the J gene TRBJ1-1; D possibly corresponds to TRBD1 (6 bases). This CDR3 has 15 amino acids. Germline CDR1 and CDR2: SGHVS and FQNEAQ. Trimming removed 5 bases at V and 4 bases at J, with 17 bases between. Here the CDR3 DNA reads TGTGCCAGCAGCATCTGGGACACTAAGACCACTGAAGCTTTCTTT. Protein sequence: CASSIWDTKTTEAFF. The full variable domain, rest sourced from reference TRBV7-8 and TRBJ1-1, is GAGVSQSPRYKVAKRGQDVALRCDPISGHVSLFWYQQALGQGPEFLTYFQNEAQLDKSGLPSDRFFAERPEGSVSTLKIQRTQQEDSAVYLCASSIWDTKTTEAFFGQGTRLTVV.

V usage is TRBV4-2 and J usage is TRBJ2-4, with TRBD1 matching 7 bases. The germline V gene encodes CDR1 LGHNA and CDR2 YNFKEQ. This CDR3 contains 16 residues. J gave up 1 base and V 1 base, and 4 bases lay outside the gene matches. CDR3 sequence (DNA): TGTGCCAGCAGCCAAGGAGACAGGGATGCCAAAAACATTCAGTACTTC. Amino acids: CASSQGDRDAKNIQYF.

This chain links TRBV6-6 with TRBJ1-4, with unresolved D. The germline V and J ends were trimmed by 11 bases and 1 base, with 14 bases remaining between them. In germline, CDR1 is MNHNY, CDR2 SVGAGI (reference sequence). CDR3 length: 14 residues. The CDR3 DNA sequence: TGTGCCTGCAACACCGGCGGAACTAATGAAAAACTGTTTTTT. As protein: CACNTGGTNEKLFF.

The chain combines TRBV4-1 with TRBJ2-7; perhaps TRBD2 as D (7 bases). Germline V gene lookup returns CDR1 MGHRA and CDR2 YSYEKL. The CDR3 has 15 amino acids. With 6 bases removed from V and 3 bases from J, the gap between germline ends came to 18 bases. The CDR3 DNA sequence: TGCGCCAGCAGTCTCTTGGGCGGGGGCCTCTACGAGCAGTACTTC. Translated, it gives CASSLLGGGLYEQYF.

This clone appeared once. This rearrangement joins TRBV19 to TRBJ1-1; maybe TRBD1 (6 bases). CDR3 length: 16 amino acids. Germline loops: CDR1 LNHDA, CDR2 SQIVND (reference sequence). Trimming removed 6 bases from V and 3 bases from J, with 20 bases in between. The CDR3 DNA reads as TGTGCCAGTAGACCAGCAAAGGTCAGGGGCCACACTGAAGCTTTCTTT. It specifies CASRPAKVRGHTEAFF.

The genes are TRBV5-1 and TRBJ2-2; TRBD2 agrees at 14 bases. CDR3 size: 18 residues. J gave up 4 bases and V 5 bases, and 10 bases lay outside the gene matches. Looked up from germline, CDR1 is SGHRS and CDR2 is YFSETQ. CDR3 loop: CASRPGLAGVDGTGELFF. The CDR3 region has the DNA TGCGCCAGCAGGCCGGGACTAGCGGGAGTGGATGGCACCGGGGAGCTGTTTTTT.

This chain connects TRBV12-3 or TRBV12-4 to TRBJ2-1; D not resolved. V gave up 7 bases and J gave up 0 bases, with 7 bases separating them. The CDR3 consists of 13 residues. The CDR3 nucleotides read TGTGCCAGCACCTGGAGCTCCTACAATGAGCAGTTCTTC. Its protein is CASTWSSYNEQFF.

This clone was picked up many times. This CDR3 is also generated by other DNA sequences in the sample. This chain joins TRBV24-1 and TRBJ1-5, with D possibly matching TRBD1 (6 bases). The V and J ends lost 10 bases and 2 bases respectively, with 14 bases between them. Germline loops: CDR1 KGHDR, CDR2 SFDVKD. The CDR3 has 14 amino acids. CDR3: CATSRGSRNQPQHF. In DNA, the CDR3 is TGTGCCACTTCGAGGGGGTCGCGCAATCAGCCCCAGCATTTT.

The rearrangement uses TRBV20-1 and TRBJ2-7; a possible D gene is TRBD2 (5 bases). The CDR3 has 11 amino acids. Germline lookup yields CDR1 DFQATT and CDR2 SNEGSKA (reference sequence). The CDR3: CSIGVPYEQYF. The CDR3 DNA reads TGCAGCATCGGGGTCCCGTACGAGCAGTACTTC.

This clone was counted between two and nine times. CDR3 sequence: CASSPRYNEQFF. For the CDR3, the DNA is TGTGCCAGCAGTCCACGCTACAATGAGCAGTTCTTC. V is TRBV12-3 or TRBV12-4 and J is TRBJ2-1, with unresolved D. Trimming left V 5 bases short and J 3 bases short, with 5 bases between. The CDR3 spans 12 residues.

The chain recombines TRBV4-2 with TRBJ2-3; 10 bases are a match to TRBD2. J was trimmed by 2 bases and V by 4 bases; bases with no gene match: 3. The CDR3 loop spans 15 amino acids. Germline V lookup: CDR1 LGHNA, CDR2 YNFKEQ. This CDR3 reads CASSRTSGNTDTQYF. The DNA of the CDR3 is TGTGCCAGCAGCCGGACTAGCGGAAACACAGATACGCAGTATTTT.